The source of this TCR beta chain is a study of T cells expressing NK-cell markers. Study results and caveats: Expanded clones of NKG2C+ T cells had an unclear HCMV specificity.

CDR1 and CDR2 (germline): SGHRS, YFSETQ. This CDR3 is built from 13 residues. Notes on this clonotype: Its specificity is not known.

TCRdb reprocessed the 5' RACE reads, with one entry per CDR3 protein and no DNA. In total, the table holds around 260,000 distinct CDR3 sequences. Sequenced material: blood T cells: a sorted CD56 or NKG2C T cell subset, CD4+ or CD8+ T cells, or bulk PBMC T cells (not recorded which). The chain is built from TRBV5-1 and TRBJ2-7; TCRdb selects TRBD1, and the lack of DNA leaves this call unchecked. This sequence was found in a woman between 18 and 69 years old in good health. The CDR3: CASNREGHYEQYF.